The 19 T cell receptor beta chains listed next were all sequenced from one sample in a study of blood T cell repertoires in COVID-19. Profiling relied on immunoSEQ multiplex PCR, and the TCRdb table lists in-frame clones only, not all of them. The sample includes 93,000 or so clones, about 92% seen only once; the top ten take roughly a sixth. Sequencing was done on a sample of peripheral blood. The receptors derive from a woman older than 75 in a cohort sampled during active COVID-19.

V and J are TRBV30 and TRBJ1-5; 10 nucleotides line up with TRBD1. Germline V gene data show CDR1 as GTSNPN and CDR2 as SVGIG (reference sequence). The V gene end was trimmed by 5 bases and the J gene end by 6 bases; junction bases not matched to a gene: 4. The CDR3 covers 13 residues. CDR3 sequence (DNA): TGTGCCTGGGCGACAGGGGGCGGTCAGCCCCAGCATTTT. Translating gives CAWATGGGQPQHF.

This rearrangement joins TRBV5-1 to TRBJ2-7; 7 bases match TRBD2. The CDR3 loop spans 15 amino acids. Germline lookup yields CDR1 SGHRS and CDR2 YFSETQ. V was pared by 6 bases and J by 3 bases, with 12 bases of the junction left unmatched. The CDR3 nucleotides are TGCGCCAGCACCCGTGGGAGGGGAGGCAACTACGAGCAGTACTTC. Translated, it gives CASTRGRGGNYEQYF. The entire variable domain, with the rest obtained from reference TRBV5-1 and TRBJ2-7, is as follows: KAGVTQTPRYLIKTRGQQVTLSCSPISGHRSVSWYQQTPGQGLQFLFEYFSETQRNKGNFPGRFSGRQFSNSRSEMNVSTLELGDSALYLCASTRGRGGNYEQYFGPGTRLTVT.

This clone was detected only once. Compared with germline, one end of the junction differs, possibly owing to a read error. The rearrangement links TRBV28 to TRBJ1-4, with TRBD1 identical over 8 bases. Germline CDR1 MDHEN, CDR2 SYDVKM. This CDR3 is 12 amino acids long. CDR3 sequence: CAGSLGTGRLFF. CDR3 DNA: TGTGCCGGCAGTTTAGGGACAGGACGGCTGTTTTTT. The whole variable domain, remainder taken from reference TRBV28 and TRBJ1-4, is DVKVTQSSRYLVKRTGEKVFLECVQDMDHENMFWYRQDPGLGLRLIYFSYDVKMKEKGDIPEGYSVSREKKERFSLILESASTNQTSMYLCAGSLGTGRLFFGSGTQLSVL.

This chain uses TRBV5-1 with TRBJ2-7, with 7 bases matching TRBD2. V trimming: 3 bases; J trimming: 4 bases; junction bases outside the gene matches: 7. Germline lookup yields CDR1 SGHRS and CDR2 YFSETQ. The CDR3 sequence is 14 residues long. CDR3: CASSWGGGLYEQYF. CDR3 in DNA: TGCGCCAGCAGCTGGGGGGGAGGTCTTTACGAGCAGTACTTC.

This clone appeared once. CDR3 sequence reads: CASNPQGSQPQHF. The CDR3 DNA reads TGTGCCAGTAATCCACAGGGGAGTCAGCCCCAGCATTTT. V is TRBV19 and J is TRBJ1-5; 7 bases line up with TRBD1. Per the germline V gene, CDR1 is LNHDA and CDR2 is SQIVND (reference sequence). This CDR3 is built from 13 residues. Trimming at V came to 7 bases and at J to 6 bases, leaving 6 bases not matched to a gene.

The chain recombines TRBV6-1 with TRBJ1-1, with unresolved D. Between the trimmed V and J ends, which lost 3 bases and 1 base, there was a span of 12 bases. This CDR3 is 15 amino acids long. Germline values: CDR1 MNHNS, CDR2 SASEGT. CDR3 loop: CASSEMDSRNTEAFF. The CDR3 DNA follows: TGTGCCAGCAGTGAGATGGACTCTCGGAACACTGAAGCTTTCTTT.

The V and J genes are TRBV12-5 and TRBJ2-5, with D possibly being TRBD2 (6 bases). Germline V lookup: CDR1 LGHNT, CDR2 FRNRAP. The V and J ends lost 2 bases and 4 bases respectively, with 11 bases between them. The CDR3 sequence is 14 residues long. The CDR3 DNA reads as TGTGCTAGTGGTTTGCCGGGACTCCGAGAGACCCAGTACTTC. Translation gives CASGLPGLRETQYF.

The rearrangement uses TRBV10-3 and TRBJ1-1; D remains ambiguous. Between the trimmed V and J ends, which lost 11 bases and 4 bases, there was a span of 14 bases. There are 12 residues in the CDR3. The V gene's germline CDR1 is ENHRY and CDR2 SYGVKD. The DNA for the CDR3 is TGTGCCTACCGCGAGGTTGGCACTGAAGCTTTCTTT. Residues: CAYREVGTEAFF.

The J gene is TRBJ2-2, the V gene TRBV18; tentatively, D is TRBD2 (5 bases). V lost 3 bases and J 5 bases, leaving 16 bases between the germline ends. CDR1 is KGHSH, CDR2 LQKENI, per germline. The CDR3 contains 16 residues. In DNA form, the CDR3 reads TGTGCCAGCTCACCGGGCTCGGGGAGCTTTACCGGGGAGCTGTTTTTT. This encodes CASSPGSGSFTGELFF.

The chain recombines TRBV19 with TRBJ1-5; tentative D call: TRBD1 (6 bases). The V end lost 3 bases, the J end lost 2 bases, and 8 bases lay between the germline ends. Germline V lookup: CDR1 LNHDA, CDR2 SQIVND (reference sequence). This CDR3 is built from 14 residues. DNA of the CDR3: TGTGCCAGTAGTATCTCAGGGGGCAATCAGCCCCAGCATTTT. It yields the protein CASSISGGNQPQHF.

The chain uses TRBV30 and TRBJ1-4; 7 bases line up with TRBD1. The V segment lost 0 bases and the J segment 6 bases; nucleotides outside the gene matches: 4. The CDR3 spans 14 residues. CDR1 GTSNPN and CDR2 SVGIG come from the germline V gene (reference sequence). CDR3 amino acids: CAWSVGGTDEKLFF. In DNA, the CDR3 is TGTGCCTGGAGTGTCGGCGGGACAGATGAAAAACTGTTTTTT.

The V call is TRBV7-9, the J call TRBJ2-1; D gene uncertain. Trimming shortened V by 4 bases and J by 10 bases, and 8 bases separated the two germline ends. This CDR3 comprises 11 residues. Germline V gene data show CDR1 as SEHNR and CDR2 as FQNEAQ (reference sequence). The CDR3 here is CASSSLSEQFF. In DNA, the CDR3 is TGTGCCAGCAGCTCCTTATCCGAGCAGTTCTTC.

This clone was picked up one time. The chain joins TRBV7-2 to TRBJ2-5; D is ambiguous. The length of the CDR3 is 11 residues. The V gene's germline CDR1 is SGHTA and CDR2 FQGNSA. Trimming removed 4 bases at V and 2 bases at J, with 2 bases between. CDR3 sequence: CASSSQETQYF. CDR3 nucleotide sequence: TGTGCCAGCAGCTCTCAAGAGACCCAGTACTTC.

This clone was seen a few times. The chain uses TRBV9 and TRBJ2-1, with TRBD2 identical over 13 bases. CDR3 length: 16 amino acids. The J segment lost 8 bases and the V segment lost 1 base, leaving 6 bases of the junction unmatched. The germline V gene encodes CDR1 SGDLS and CDR2 YYNGEE. In DNA, the CDR3 is TGTGCCAGCAGCGTAACTAGCGGGGGGGCCGGCGATGAGCAGTTCTTC. It codes for CASSVTSGGAGDEQFF.

The chain has TRBV3-1 (or the pseudogene TRBV3-2) and TRBJ2-3; the match to TRBD2 covers 8 bases. The CDR3 extends over 15 amino acids. The J segment lost 6 bases and the V segment lost 1 base, leaving 6 bases of the junction unmatched. The germline V gene has CDR1 LGHDT and CDR2 YNNKEL (reference sequence). CDR3 region: CASSQGAAGVDTQYF. CDR3 bases: TGTGCCAGCAGCCAAGGAGCAGCGGGAGTCGATACGCAGTATTTT.

The chain uses TRBV5-1 and TRBJ1-5; D is uncertain. The CDR3 is 14 residues long. Per the germline V gene, CDR1 is SGHRS and CDR2 is YFSETQ. V was shortened by 6 bases and J by 5 bases, with 15 bases between the two germline ends. As DNA, the CDR3 is TGCGCCAGCAACACACGTCCTGGAGATCAGCCCCAGCATTTT. Amino acids: CASNTRPGDQPQHF.

The chain joins TRBV10-3 to TRBJ2-5, with a weak D call TRBD1 (6 bases). Looked up from germline, CDR1 is ENHRY and CDR2 is SYGVKD. This CDR3 has 12 amino acids. V lost 4 bases and J 3 bases, leaving 6 bases between the germline ends. The CDR3 here is CAISGQEETQYF. CDR3 coding DNA: TGTGCCATCAGTGGACAGGAAGAGACCCAGTACTTC.

The rearrangement uses TRBV10-1 and TRBJ2-7, with a tentative D call TRBD2 (6 bases). V was clipped by 7 bases and J by 6 bases, with 19 bases between them. CDR3 length equals 14 residues. The germline V gene encodes CDR1 WNHNN and CDR2 SYGVQD (reference sequence). CDR3 DNA sequence: TGCGCCAGCAACCTCGGGGGTCCAACGGGCGAGCAGTACTTC. Translated: CASNLGGPTGEQYF.

The chain carries TRBV9 and TRBJ2-1; 9 bases match TRBD2. The CDR3 is made up of 15 amino acids. Trimming at V came to 2 bases and at J to 5 bases, leaving 5 bases not matched to a gene. Germline CDR1 and CDR2: SGDLS and YYNGEE. The CDR3 region is CASSVIAGEDNEQFF. CDR3 in DNA: TGTGCCAGCAGCGTCATAGCGGGGGAGGACAATGAGCAGTTCTTC.